Below, 9 T cell receptor beta chains from the same sample are listed, as sequenced in a study of a mutant IDH1 vaccine in newly diagnosed glioma. Noted time point: week 35, safety follow-up. Doses of 300 ug of mutant IDH1 20-mer peptide were given with topical imiquimod. Sequenced by immunoSEQ multiplex PCR; TCRdb stores in-frame clones only, minus some. This sample carries tens of thousands of clones, approximately 86% of them seen once, and the ten largest clones take about 2%. Their antigen targets remain unknown. The material sequenced was PBMCs, taken from a glioma patient whose treatment included an IDH1 peptide vaccine. These receptors came from a young man with glioma.

V is TRBV29-1 and J is TRBJ1-5; tentative D call: TRBD1 (6 bases). The length of the CDR3 is 13 residues. V shed 5 bases and J shed 4 bases, with 12 bases lying between them. CDR1 is SQVTM, CDR2 ANQGSEA, per germline. DNA for the CDR3: TGCAGCGTTCGGGAACAGGGTAATCAGCCCCAGCATTTT. Amino acid sequence: CSVREQGNQPQHF.

The chain carries TRBV30 and TRBJ1-5; no definite D call. The CDR3 consists of 12 residues. The germline V gene encodes CDR1 GTSNPN and CDR2 SVGIG (reference sequence). V shed 4 bases and J shed 2 bases, with 6 bases lying between them. The chain's CDR3 is CAWNDGNQPQHF. The CDR3 DNA sequence: TGTGCCTGGAACGACGGCAATCAGCCCCAGCATTTT.

The V gene is TRBV28, the J gene TRBJ1-1, with D perhaps matching TRBD1 (5 bases). This CDR3 has 16 amino acids. The V end lost 4 bases, the J end lost 0 bases, and 15 bases lay between the germline ends. CDR1 is MDHEN and CDR2 is SYDVKM in the germline V gene. The CDR3: CASSSPDRQMNTEAFF. As DNA, the CDR3 is TGTGCCAGCAGTTCTCCGGACCGACAGATGAACACTGAAGCTTTCTTT.

The chain recombines TRBV27 with TRBJ2-7, with 11 bases fitting TRBD1. This CDR3 is built from 18 residues. The trim removed 6 bases at V and 2 bases at J, leaving 15 bases unmatched. CDR1 and CDR2 (germline): MNHEY, SMNVEV (reference sequence). The CDR3 DNA sequence: TGTGCCAGCAGCCGGAGCCCCCTGGGACAGGGGGTTACCTACGAGCAGTACTTC. This encodes CASSRSPLGQGVTYEQYF.

The chain combines TRBV10-3 with TRBJ1-5; TRBD1 agrees at 9 bases. CDR3 length equals 14 residues. With 6 bases clipped from V and 5 bases from J, the junction kept 5 bases outside the gene matches. Germline V CDR1 and CDR2: ENHRY, SYGVKD. The CDR3 region has the DNA TGTGCCATCAGCATCCGGGACAGGGATCAGCCCCAGCATTTT. It encodes CAISIRDRDQPQHF.

This clone was seen a single time. This chain links TRBV30 with TRBJ1-3; 8 bases line up with TRBD1. Looked up from germline, CDR1 is GTSNPN and CDR2 is SVGIG (reference sequence). Trimming removed 4 bases from V and 7 bases from J; junction bases left unmatched: 9. The CDR3 extends over 14 amino acids. The CDR3 sequence is CAWNTGGVGNTIYF. The CDR3 DNA is TGTGCCTGGAATACAGGGGGGGTGGGTAACACCATATATTTT. Filled out from reference TRBV30 and TRBJ1-3, the complete variable domain reads SQTIHQWPATLVQPVGSPLSLECTVEGTSNPNLYWYRQAAGRGLQLLFYSVGIGQISSEVPQNLSASRPQDRQFILSSKKLLLSDSGFYLCAWNTGGVGNTIYFGEGSWLTVV.

V is TRBV18 and J is TRBJ2-5; 11 bases fit TRBD2. J gave up 5 bases and V 3 bases, and 2 bases lay outside the gene matches. CDR3 length: 14 residues. Germline V lookup: CDR1 KGHSH, CDR2 LQKENI. CDR3 bases: TGTGCCAGCTCACCCACTAGCGGGAGTGAGACCCAGTACTTC. This sequence encodes CASSPTSGSETQYF.

The V and J genes are TRBV7-2 and TRBJ2-7; D ambiguous. Per germline, CDR1 SGHTA and CDR2 FQGNSA. Trimming left V 5 bases short and J 2 bases short, with 16 bases between. The CDR3 has 15 residues. The CDR3 loop is CASSLGPTPAYEQYF. The CDR3 region has the DNA TGTGCCAGCAGCCTAGGCCCCACCCCCGCCTACGAGCAGTACTTC.

The rearrangement joins TRBV11-2 to TRBJ1-1, with D uncertain. The CDR3 extends over 15 amino acids. CDR1 SGHAT and CDR2 FQNNGV come from the germline V gene. V lost 4 bases to trimming and J lost 0 bases, with 12 bases between them. Written as DNA, the CDR3 is TGTGCCAGCAGCTCCAACCTTAGGTTGAACACTGAAGCTTTCTTT. It translates to CASSSNLRLNTEAFF.